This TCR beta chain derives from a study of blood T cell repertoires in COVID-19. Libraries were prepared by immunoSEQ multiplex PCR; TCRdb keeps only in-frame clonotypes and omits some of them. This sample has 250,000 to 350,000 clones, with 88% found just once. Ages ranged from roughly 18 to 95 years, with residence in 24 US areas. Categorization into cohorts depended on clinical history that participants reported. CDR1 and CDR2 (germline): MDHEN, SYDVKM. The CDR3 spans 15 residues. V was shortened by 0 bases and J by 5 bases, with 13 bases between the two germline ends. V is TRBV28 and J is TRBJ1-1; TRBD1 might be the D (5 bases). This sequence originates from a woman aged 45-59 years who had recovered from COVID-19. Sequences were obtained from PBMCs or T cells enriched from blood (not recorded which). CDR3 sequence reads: CASSLWIGGRTEAFF. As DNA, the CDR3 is TGTGCCAGCAGTTTATGGATCGGGGGTCGGACTGAAGCTTTCTTT.